One and the same sample provided the 10 T cell receptor beta chains below, sequenced in a study of T cells in Graves' hyperthyroidism and ophthalmopathy. TCR beta CDR3 sequences were amplified from RNA transcripts. During a first-round RT-PCR of the TCR CDR3, the HTBI primer set was used. MiXCR, applied by TCRdb to the multiplex PCR reads, yields one record per CDR3 protein. Of about 640,000 distinct CDR3 sequences listed, 20% are singletons. The sequenced sample consisted of blood. The source of these receptors is a man younger than 45 with Graves' ophthalmopathy.

The CDR3 reads CASSPLDRSEQYF. The CDR3 region has the DNA TGCGCCAGCAGTCCTCTTGACAGAAGCGAGCAGTACTTC. The V call is TRBV5-1, the J call TRBJ2-7; weak D call: TRBD1 (5 bases). Trimming cost V 5 bases and J 6 bases, with 15 bases left between them. CDR3 length: 13 residues. Per the germline V gene, CDR1 is SGHRS and CDR2 is YFSETQ.

This chain links TRBV10-3 with TRBJ2-7; TRBD1 might be the D (6 bases). The CDR3 consists of 12 residues. V was trimmed by 9 bases and J by 5 bases, leaving 14 bases between them. CDR1 is ENHRY and CDR2 is SYGVKD in the germline V gene. The CDR3 region is CAISTTGNEQYF. The CDR3 DNA reads TGTGCCATTAGCACGACAGGCAACGAGCAGTACTTC.

The rearrangement links TRBV6-2 or TRBV6-3 to TRBJ1-4; 9 bases line up with TRBD1. The CDR3 consists of 15 residues. Trimming at V came to 6 bases and at J to 8 bases, leaving 10 bases not matched to a gene. Germline CDR1 MNHEY, CDR2 SVGEGT. The CDR3 region is CASSAGQGGFEKLFF. In nucleotides, the CDR3 is TGTGCCAGCAGCGCGGGACAGGGCGGTTTCGAAAAACTGTTTTTT.

This clonotype occurred a few times. A read error is possible here, since a much larger clone lies one base away. The chain employs TRBV7-9 and TRBJ2-1; D remains unclear. Germline V lookup: CDR1 SEHNR, CDR2 FQNEAQ (reference sequence). The CDR3 totals 12 residues. The CDR3 loop reads CASSLERNVQFF. In DNA, the CDR3 is TGTGCCAGCAGCCTGGAGAGGAATGTGCAGTTCTTC.

This chain uses TRBV12-5 with TRBJ2-4; unclear D gene. The length of the CDR3 is 16 residues. The ends were cut back, 2 bases at V and 3 bases at J, with 14 bases in the middle. Germline V gene lookup returns CDR1 LGHNT and CDR2 FRNRAP. CDR3 in amino acids: CASGLFSGPYKNIQYF. For the CDR3, the DNA is TGTGCTAGTGGTTTGTTCTCTGGGCCCTACAAAAACATTCAGTACTTC.

This sequence joins TRBV6-1 and TRBJ1-1; TRBD1 matches at 7 bases. Unmatched junction bases numbered 4, after V lost 9 bases and J lost 3 bases. This CDR3 contains 12 residues. Per germline, CDR1 MNHNS and CDR2 SASEGT. CDR3 sequence (DNA): TGTGCCAGTAGTACAGGGGACACTGAAGCTTTCTTT. Protein product: CASSTGDTEAFF.

This clonotype was observed at least ten times. The chain is built from TRBV10-3 and TRBJ1-2; D perhaps matches TRBD1 (5 bases). There are 17 residues in the CDR3. Trimming took 3 bases from V and 2 from J, leaving 19 bases between them. Per the germline V gene, CDR1 is ENHRY and CDR2 is SYGVKD. The CDR3 DNA reads as TGTGCCATCAGTGATTCGATCAGCGGCAGGGAAAACTATGGCTACACCTTC. The encoded protein is CAISDSISGRENYGYTF.

This chain connects TRBV5-4 to TRBJ2-3; 7 bases are shared with TRBD2. Germline V gene data show CDR1 as SGHNT and CDR2 as YYREEE (reference sequence). V lost 5 bases and J lost 6; bases outside the gene matches: 9. This CDR3 region has 14 residues. This CDR3 reads CASSRWGREDTQYF. The CDR3 nucleotides are TGTGCCAGCAGTCGATGGGGGAGGGAGGATACGCAGTATTTT. The full variable domain, with the rest looked up from reference TRBV5-4 and TRBJ2-3, is ETGVTQSPTHLIKTRGQQVTLRCSSQSGHNTVSWYQQALGQGPQFIFQYYREEENGRGNFPPRFSGLQFPNYSSELNVNALELDDSALYLCASSRWGREDTQYFGPGTRLTVL.

This clonotype was seen many times. V and J are TRBV3-1 and TRBJ1-2; D might be TRBD1 (6 bases). The V gene lost 5 bases and the J gene lost 10 bases, with 11 bases spanning the gap. Germline CDR1 is LGHDT and CDR2 is YNNKEL (reference sequence). The CDR3 runs to 11 residues. CDR3 DNA sequence: TGTGCCAGCAGCAAAACAGGGCCCTACACCTTC. It translates to CASSKTGPYTF.

In this sample, this clonotype turned up a few times. This chain links TRBV28 with TRBJ1-5; D gene unclear. V was trimmed by 4 bases and J by 7 bases, leaving 14 bases between them. The germline gives CDR1 MDHEN, CDR2 SYDVKM. The CDR3 is 14 amino acids. The CDR3 loop is CASSYSGRRQPQHF. The CDR3 region has the DNA TGTGCCAGCAGTTACAGTGGCAGGAGGCAGCCCCAGCATTTT.